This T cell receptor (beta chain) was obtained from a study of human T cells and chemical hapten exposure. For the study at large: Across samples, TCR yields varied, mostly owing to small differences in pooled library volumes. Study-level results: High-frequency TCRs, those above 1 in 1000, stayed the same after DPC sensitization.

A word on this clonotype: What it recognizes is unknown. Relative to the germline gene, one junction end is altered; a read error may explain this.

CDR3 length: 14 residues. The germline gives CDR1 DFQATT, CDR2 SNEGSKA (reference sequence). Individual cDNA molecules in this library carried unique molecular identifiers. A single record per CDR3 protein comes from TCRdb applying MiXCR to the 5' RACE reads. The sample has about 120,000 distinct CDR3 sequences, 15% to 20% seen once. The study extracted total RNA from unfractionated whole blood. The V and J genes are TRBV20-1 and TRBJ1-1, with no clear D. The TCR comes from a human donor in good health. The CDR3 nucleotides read TGCAGTCCTAGAGTTGACCTCTCCTCCCCTGAAGCTTTCTTT. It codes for CSPRVDLSSPEAFF.